This TCR beta chain is drawn from a study of T-cell memory formation after mild COVID-19. About the research overall: Largely donor-specific TCR clusters were found.

The germline gives CDR1 MNHEY, CDR2 SVGAGI. This CDR3 has 16 amino acids. V lost 0 bases and J lost 0, with 11 bases in between. Study findings and constraints: Cross-reactive memory seemingly joined, as some responding clones were found in pre-infection memory. Clones shrinking from day 15 to 85 showed even CD4/CD8 mixes; later expanders tilted CD4+. CD4+ clones that contracted lay mainly in CM and EM; CD8+ ones lay in EMRA.

TCRdb re-analysed the 5' RACE reads in MiXCR, keeping a single row per CDR3 protein. The sample gives 430,000 or so distinct CDR3 sequences, 25% of which show up once; around an eighth is in the top ten. This clonotype was recorded many times. Its antigen is not known. The genes are TRBV6-5 and TRBJ1-1; D is unresolved. Sequencing used PBMCs or a T cell subset sorted from them (not recorded which). The origin of this receptor is an adult woman who had mild COVID-19 (a few samples of this study predate the infection). Cell type and time point are not known. The CDR3 reads CASSYSGYGVNTEAFF. The CDR3 DNA sequence: TGTGCCAGCAGTTACTCGGGGTACGGAGTGAACACTGAAGCTTTCTTT.